The rows below give T cell receptor beta chains drawn from one sample of a study of cytomegalovirus exposure and HLA in healthy donors. Produced via immunoSEQ multiplex PCR; TCRdb's table is partial and in-frame only. The sample includes about 150,000 clones, about 86% of them seen just once. Sequencing was performed on PBMCs. The receptors originated from a human donor in good health. Both conserved end residues are part of each CDR3. Each record gives: D gene, clone size, J gene, V gene, CDR3 DNA, CDR3 protein. A D gene is named only where the DNA matches it firmly. Expanded clones get a size class; other rows say once, few or many, or leave the size out.

d_call: -; clone_size: -; j_call: TRBJ1-2; v_call: TRBV7-2; cdr3_nt: TGTGCCAGCAGCCGGGGAGGACTTTCAGCTAACTATGGCTACACCTTC; cdr3_aa: CASSRGGLSANYGYTF
d_call: -; clone_size: few; j_call: TRBJ1-2; v_call: TRBV27; cdr3_nt: TGTGCCAGCAGCTACAACCACCGGGATCCTGGCTACACCTTC; cdr3_aa: CASSYNHRDPGYTF
d_call: TRBD2; clone_size: -; j_call: TRBJ2-5; v_call: TRBV4-1; cdr3_nt: TGCGCCAGCAGCCATGGGTGGCTAGCGGGGGCCGGGAACCAAGAGACCCAGTACTTC; cdr3_aa: CASSHGWLAGAGNQETQYF
d_call: -; clone_size: -; j_call: TRBJ1-1; v_call: TRBV5-5; cdr3_nt: TGTGCCAGCGGGGCAGGGGTTGGAACTGAAGCTTTCTTT; cdr3_aa: CASGAGVGTEAFF
d_call: -; clone_size: -; j_call: TRBJ2-7; v_call: TRBV30; cdr3_nt: TGTGCCTGGGAACAGGGCCTGATGGGAAGGGAGCAGTACTTC; cdr3_aa: CAWEQGLMGREQYF
d_call: -; clone_size: -; j_call: TRBJ2-7; v_call: TRBV19; cdr3_nt: TGTGCCAGTAGGGGGATGGGGGGGCCCTCCTACGAGCAGTACTTC; cdr3_aa: CASRGMGGPSYEQYF
d_call: TRBD1; clone_size: -; j_call: TRBJ2-1; v_call: TRBV6-1; cdr3_nt: TGTGCCAGCAGGGGGACAGCTAACAATGAGCAGTTCTTC; cdr3_aa: CASRGTANNEQFF
d_call: -; clone_size: once; j_call: TRBJ2-7; v_call: TRBV5-1; cdr3_nt: TGCGCCAGCAGCTTGTGGACAGCCGACTACGAGCAGTACTTC; cdr3_aa: CASSLWTADYEQYF
d_call: TRBD2; clone_size: once; j_call: TRBJ2-1; v_call: TRBV9; cdr3_nt: TGTGCCAGCAGTGGGACTAGCGGGAGGGCCTACAATGAGCAGTTCTTC; cdr3_aa: CASSGTSGRAYNEQFF
d_call: TRBD2; clone_size: -; j_call: TRBJ2-3; v_call: TRBV6-5; cdr3_nt: TGTGCCAGCACCTCGGGAGGGACTAGCGGAGATACGCAGTATTTT; cdr3_aa: CASTSGGTSGDTQYF
d_call: -; clone_size: once; j_call: TRBJ1-3; v_call: TRBV2; cdr3_nt: TGTGCCAGCAGTGTGACAGACTCTGGAAACACCATATATTTT; cdr3_aa: CASSVTDSGNTIYF
d_call: -; clone_size: -; j_call: TRBJ2-5; v_call: TRBV9; cdr3_nt: TGTGCCAGCAGCGCCGGGATTCAAGAGACCCAGTACTTC; cdr3_aa: CASSAGIQETQYF
d_call: -; clone_size: once; j_call: TRBJ1-2; v_call: TRBV6-5; cdr3_nt: TGTGCCAGCAGGGGATTCGACAGGAACTATGGCTACACCTTC; cdr3_aa: CASRGFDRNYGYTF
d_call: TRBD1; clone_size: -; j_call: TRBJ1-4; v_call: TRBV5-8; cdr3_nt: TGTGCCAGCAGCTTGGCCGGCGGGACAGCAACTAATGAAAAACTGTTTTTT; cdr3_aa: CASSLAGGTATNEKLFF
d_call: -; clone_size: -; j_call: TRBJ2-5; v_call: TRBV15; cdr3_nt: TGTGCCACCAGCAGAGCTAGTCGGGAGACCCAGTACTTC; cdr3_aa: CATSRASRETQYF
d_call: -; clone_size: -; j_call: TRBJ1-2; v_call: TRBV5-4; cdr3_nt: TGTGCCAGCAGCTTTAGGGGCAGGACACTCTTCTATGGCTACACCTTC; cdr3_aa: CASSFRGRTLFYGYTF
d_call: -; clone_size: -; j_call: TRBJ2-6; v_call: TRBV28; cdr3_nt: TGTGCCAGCACCCTCGGGGGGGCCAACGTCCTGACTTTC; cdr3_aa: CASTLGGANVLTF
d_call: -; clone_size: few; j_call: TRBJ2-1; v_call: TRBV2; cdr3_nt: TGTGCCAGCAGTCTACAGGGTTGGTCCTACAATGAGCAGTTCTTC; cdr3_aa: CASSLQGWSYNEQFF
d_call: TRBD1; clone_size: -; j_call: TRBJ2-7; v_call: TRBV9; cdr3_nt: TGTGCCAGCAGCGTAGGTGACAGGGTGTACGAGCAGTACTTC; cdr3_aa: CASSVGDRVYEQYF
d_call: -; clone_size: once; j_call: TRBJ1-4; v_call: TRBV4-3; cdr3_nt: TGCGCCAGCAGCCAAGATGTCGGAGAGGGTGAAAAACTGTTTTTT; cdr3_aa: CASSQDVGEGEKLFF
d_call: -; clone_size: -; j_call: TRBJ1-2; v_call: TRBV9; cdr3_nt: TGTGCCAGCAGCGTAGTGGGGAGCTCCTATGGCTACACCTTC; cdr3_aa: CASSVVGSSYGYTF
d_call: -; clone_size: -; j_call: TRBJ1-1; v_call: TRBV5-4; cdr3_nt: TGTGCCAGCAGCTTGGGAAATAGACAGCCAGGCACTGAAGCTTTCTTT; cdr3_aa: CASSLGNRQPGTEAFF
d_call: -; clone_size: -; j_call: TRBJ2-7; v_call: TRBV5-6; cdr3_nt: TGTGCCAGCAGCTTGGTGGGGGGAGCCGAGCAGTACTTC; cdr3_aa: CASSLVGGAEQYF
d_call: TRBD2; clone_size: -; j_call: TRBJ2-7; v_call: TRBV9; cdr3_nt: TGTGCCAGCAGCGTAGGACCCGGGACTACCTACGAGCAGTACTTC; cdr3_aa: CASSVGPGTTYEQYF
d_call: TRBD1; clone_size: -; j_call: TRBJ1-2; v_call: TRBV19; cdr3_nt: TGTGCCAGTAGTATACCGGGACAGGGTACCCCAACCTATGGCTACACCTTC; cdr3_aa: CASSIPGQGTPTYGYTF
d_call: TRBD1; clone_size: -; j_call: TRBJ2-5; v_call: TRBV5-1; cdr3_nt: TGCGCCAGCAGCTTGGAAGGGGGACAGGGGGCCAAGGGGACCCAGTACTTC; cdr3_aa: CASSLEGGQGAKGTQYF
d_call: TRBD2; clone_size: -; j_call: TRBJ2-7; v_call: TRBV28; cdr3_nt: TGTGCCAGCAGTTTACCCGGGGCTAGCGGGAGTAGGTACGAGCAGTACTTC; cdr3_aa: CASSLPGASGSRYEQYF
d_call: TRBD2; clone_size: -; j_call: TRBJ2-4; v_call: TRBV2; cdr3_nt: TGTGCCAGCAGTGTCGGCGGGAGTGCGATCCAAAACATTCAGTACTTC; cdr3_aa: CASSVGGSAIQNIQYF
d_call: -; clone_size: -; j_call: TRBJ2-1; v_call: TRBV7-9; cdr3_nt: TGTGCCAGCAGCTCAGGAGGGGAGGAGCAGTTCTTC; cdr3_aa: CASSSGGEEQFF
d_call: TRBD1; clone_size: once; j_call: TRBJ1-1; v_call: TRBV6-6; cdr3_nt: TGTGCCAGCAGGCCTACAGGGGAGTACACTGAAGCTTTCTTT; cdr3_aa: CASRPTGEYTEAFF
d_call: -; clone_size: -; j_call: TRBJ2-7; v_call: TRBV5-6; cdr3_nt: TGTGCCAGCAGCGCCGGGTACGGGTACCTCGAGCAGTACTTC; cdr3_aa: CASSAGYGYLEQYF
d_call: -; clone_size: -; j_call: TRBJ2-1; v_call: TRBV11-2; cdr3_nt: TGTGCCAGCAGCTCCAAGACACGGGACTCCTACAATGAGCAGTTCTTC; cdr3_aa: CASSSKTRDSYNEQFF
d_call: -; clone_size: -; j_call: TRBJ2-3; v_call: TRBV7-2; cdr3_nt: TGTGCCAGCAGCCCGGGATCGAGCACAGATACGCAGTATTTT; cdr3_aa: CASSPGSSTDTQYF
d_call: -; clone_size: -; j_call: TRBJ1-1; v_call: TRBV2; cdr3_nt: TGTGCCAGCAGCTGGACAGAAAACACTGAAGCTTTCTTT; cdr3_aa: CASSWTENTEAFF
d_call: -; clone_size: -; j_call: TRBJ2-5; v_call: TRBV7-2; cdr3_nt: TGTGCCAGCAGCCGAACCCTCGAGGTGACCCAGTACTTC; cdr3_aa: CASSRTLEVTQYF
d_call: -; clone_size: -; j_call: TRBJ2-7; v_call: TRBV19; cdr3_nt: TGTGCCAGTAGTATCTCCTCGGTGACGGGGGATGCCTACGAGCAGTACTTC; cdr3_aa: CASSISSVTGDAYEQYF
d_call: -; clone_size: -; j_call: TRBJ2-7; v_call: TRBV15; cdr3_nt: TGTGCCACCAGCAGGGGTCCGGGATCCCCCGAGCAGTACTTC; cdr3_aa: CATSRGPGSPEQYF
d_call: -; clone_size: few; j_call: TRBJ2-7; v_call: TRBV5-1; cdr3_nt: TGCGCCAGCAGTCCTGGGCTCTACGAGCAGTACTTC; cdr3_aa: CASSPGLYEQYF
d_call: TRBD1; clone_size: -; j_call: TRBJ2-7; v_call: TRBV18; cdr3_nt: TGTGCCAGCTCACCCGGGACAGGTGGCGAGTACGAGCAGTACTTC; cdr3_aa: CASSPGTGGEYEQYF
d_call: TRBD2; clone_size: -; j_call: TRBJ2-7; v_call: TRBV11-1; cdr3_nt: TGTGCCAGCAGCTTTAGCGGGAGCTCCTACGAGCAGTACTTC; cdr3_aa: CASSFSGSSYEQYF
d_call: -; clone_size: once; j_call: TRBJ2-1; v_call: TRBV19; cdr3_nt: TGTGCCAGTATGAATTCTAACTACAATGAGCAGTTCTTC; cdr3_aa: CASMNSNYNEQFF
d_call: -; clone_size: few; j_call: TRBJ1-2; v_call: TRBV2; cdr3_nt: TGTGCCAGCGACAGACAGAAATATGGCTACACCTTC; cdr3_aa: CASDRQKYGYTF
d_call: TRBD1; clone_size: once; j_call: TRBJ1-2; v_call: TRBV29-1; cdr3_nt: TGCAGCGATTTGGCAGGGGGAAGGGGTGGCTACACCTTC; cdr3_aa: CSDLAGGRGGYTF
d_call: -; clone_size: -; j_call: TRBJ1-4; v_call: TRBV15; cdr3_nt: TGTGCCACCAGCAACATAGGCTTAGGGGGGGGAAAAACACTGTTTTTT; cdr3_aa: CATSNIGLGGGKTLFF
d_call: -; clone_size: -; j_call: TRBJ2-2; v_call: TRBV7-2; cdr3_nt: TGTGCCAGCAGCCCACAGAACACCGGGGAGCTGTTTTTT; cdr3_aa: CASSPQNTGELFF